The 8 T cell receptor beta chains below come from one sample, sequenced in a study of cytomegalovirus exposure and HLA in healthy donors. PCR primers comprised 60 Vbeta and 13 Jbeta primers. Using immunoSEQ multiplex PCR, the repertoire was profiled, and TCRdb retains in-frame clones only, with some absent. The sample carries 100,000 to 120,000 clones, around 76% recorded once. Sequenced input: PBMCs. The receptors were sampled from a man under 40 in good health and CMV-seropositive.

This chain joins TRBV11-3 and TRBJ2-7; no clear D. The V end lost 1 base, the J end lost 7 bases, and 11 bases lay between the germline ends. The CDR3 runs to 13 residues. Per germline, CDR1 SGHNT and CDR2 YENEEA. This CDR3 is CASSLGDSREQYF. CDR3 DNA sequence: TGTGCCAGCAGCTTAGGCGACTCCCGGGAGCAGTACTTC.

This clone has more than one count but fewer than ten. This chain uses TRBV23-1 with TRBJ2-4; 7 bases are a match to TRBD1. TRBV23-1 is an ORF; its function is uncertain. The CDR3 loop spans 17 amino acids. V trimming: 3 bases; J trimming: 4 bases; junction bases outside the gene matches: 12. CDR3 protein: CASSHQGSEQGKNIQYF. The CDR3 DNA is TGCGCCAGCAGTCACCAGGGGTCTGAACAGGGGAAAAACATTCAGTACTTC.

This chain connects TRBV5-6 to TRBJ2-5, with TRBD2 matching 12 bases. Unmatched junction bases numbered 0, after V lost 1 base and J lost 2 bases. The CDR3 extends over 15 amino acids. CDR1 is SGHDT, CDR2 YYEEEE, per germline. The CDR3 DNA follows: TGTGCCAGCAGCTTGACTAGCGGGGGGCAAGAGACCCAGTACTTC. It encodes CASSLTSGGQETQYF.

The chain combines TRBV2 with TRBJ2-1; 10 nucleotides align to TRBD2. J was trimmed by 5 bases and V by 3 bases; bases with no gene match: 4. Germline CDR1 reads SNHLY; CDR2 reads FYNNEI. The CDR3 is made up of 15 amino acids. CDR3 sequence: CASSELLAGDNEQFF. The CDR3 DNA is TGTGCCAGCAGTGAGTTGCTAGCGGGGGACAATGAGCAGTTCTTC.

This clone was detected a few times. The J gene is TRBJ1-4, the V gene TRBV5-4; 7 bases line up with TRBD1. Germline trimming cut 6 bases from V and 8 bases from J; bases unmatched to any gene: 13. From germline, CDR1 is SGHNT and CDR2 YYREEE (reference sequence). This CDR3 contains 15 residues. CDR3: CASTRGGQGDEKLFF. Here the CDR3 DNA reads TGTGCCAGCACCCGGGGGGGTCAGGGGGACGAAAAACTGTTTTTT. Drawing the rest from reference TRBV5-4 and TRBJ1-4, the complete variable domain is ETGVTQSPTHLIKTRGQQVTLRCSSQSGHNTVSWYQQALGQGPQFIFQYYREEENGRGNFPPRFSGLQFPNYSSELNVNALELDDSALYLCASTRGGQGDEKLFFGSGTQLSVL.

V usage is TRBV4-2 and J usage is TRBJ2-1, with 10 bases aligning to TRBD1. This CDR3 is 22 amino acids long. V shed 3 bases and J 1 base; nucleotides not matched to a gene: 21. CDR1 and CDR2 (germline): LGHNA, YNFKEQ. CDR3 coding DNA: TGTGCCAGCAGCCAGGACCTTTTCCGGGACAGGGGAAACGTTCTGTCCTACAATGAGCAGTTCTTC. Amino acids: CASSQDLFRDRGNVLSYNEQFF.

A single count supports this clone. The V gene is TRBV6-6, the J gene TRBJ2-3; D remains ambiguous. The CDR3 consists of 13 residues. Trimming stripped 2 bases from V and 6 bases from J, with 9 bases between. Germline values: CDR1 MNHNY, CDR2 SVGAGI (reference sequence). The CDR3 spells CASSYGWADTQYF. The CDR3 nucleotides read TGTGCCAGCAGTTACGGCTGGGCTGATACGCAGTATTTT.

This clone was detected only a few times. The genes are TRBV2 and TRBJ2-1; 12 positions agree with TRBD2. This CDR3 spans 14 amino acids. Germline V lookup: CDR1 SNHLY, CDR2 FYNNEI. After removal of 7 bases from V and 5 bases from J, the junction contained 3 bases not matched to a gene. The CDR3, as DNA: TGTGCCAGCACCAGGACTAGCGGGGACAATGAGCAGTTCTTC. This translates into CASTRTSGDNEQFF.